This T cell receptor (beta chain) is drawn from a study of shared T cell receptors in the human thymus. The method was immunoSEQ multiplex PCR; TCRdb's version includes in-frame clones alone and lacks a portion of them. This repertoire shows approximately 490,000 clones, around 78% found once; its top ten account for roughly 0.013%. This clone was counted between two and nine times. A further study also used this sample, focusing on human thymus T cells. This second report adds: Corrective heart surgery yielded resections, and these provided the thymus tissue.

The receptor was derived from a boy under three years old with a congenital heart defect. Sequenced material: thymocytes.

CDR3: CASSQGRGEGNQPQHF. The CDR3 DNA reads as TGCGCCAGCAGCCAAGGCAGGGGGGAAGGCAATCAGCCCCAGCATTTT. The rearrangement links TRBV4-3 to TRBJ1-5; 7 positions match TRBD1. CDR1 is LGHNA and CDR2 is YSLEER in the germline V gene. The ends lost 1 base at V and 2 bases at J; junction bases unmatched: 5. CDR3 size: 16 residues.